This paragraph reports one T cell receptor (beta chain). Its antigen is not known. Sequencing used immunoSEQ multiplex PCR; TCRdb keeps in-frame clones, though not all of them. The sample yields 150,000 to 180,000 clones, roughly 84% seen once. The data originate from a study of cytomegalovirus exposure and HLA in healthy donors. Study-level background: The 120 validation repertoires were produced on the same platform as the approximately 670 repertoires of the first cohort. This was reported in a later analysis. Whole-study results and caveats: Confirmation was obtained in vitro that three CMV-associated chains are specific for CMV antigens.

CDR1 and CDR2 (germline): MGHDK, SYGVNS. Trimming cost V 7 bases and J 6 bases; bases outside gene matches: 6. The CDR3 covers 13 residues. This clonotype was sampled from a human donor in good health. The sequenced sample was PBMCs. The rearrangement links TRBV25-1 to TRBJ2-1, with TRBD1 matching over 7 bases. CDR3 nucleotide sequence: TGTGCCAGCAAGGACAGGCAACGCAATGAGCAGTTCTTC. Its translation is CASKDRQRNEQFF.